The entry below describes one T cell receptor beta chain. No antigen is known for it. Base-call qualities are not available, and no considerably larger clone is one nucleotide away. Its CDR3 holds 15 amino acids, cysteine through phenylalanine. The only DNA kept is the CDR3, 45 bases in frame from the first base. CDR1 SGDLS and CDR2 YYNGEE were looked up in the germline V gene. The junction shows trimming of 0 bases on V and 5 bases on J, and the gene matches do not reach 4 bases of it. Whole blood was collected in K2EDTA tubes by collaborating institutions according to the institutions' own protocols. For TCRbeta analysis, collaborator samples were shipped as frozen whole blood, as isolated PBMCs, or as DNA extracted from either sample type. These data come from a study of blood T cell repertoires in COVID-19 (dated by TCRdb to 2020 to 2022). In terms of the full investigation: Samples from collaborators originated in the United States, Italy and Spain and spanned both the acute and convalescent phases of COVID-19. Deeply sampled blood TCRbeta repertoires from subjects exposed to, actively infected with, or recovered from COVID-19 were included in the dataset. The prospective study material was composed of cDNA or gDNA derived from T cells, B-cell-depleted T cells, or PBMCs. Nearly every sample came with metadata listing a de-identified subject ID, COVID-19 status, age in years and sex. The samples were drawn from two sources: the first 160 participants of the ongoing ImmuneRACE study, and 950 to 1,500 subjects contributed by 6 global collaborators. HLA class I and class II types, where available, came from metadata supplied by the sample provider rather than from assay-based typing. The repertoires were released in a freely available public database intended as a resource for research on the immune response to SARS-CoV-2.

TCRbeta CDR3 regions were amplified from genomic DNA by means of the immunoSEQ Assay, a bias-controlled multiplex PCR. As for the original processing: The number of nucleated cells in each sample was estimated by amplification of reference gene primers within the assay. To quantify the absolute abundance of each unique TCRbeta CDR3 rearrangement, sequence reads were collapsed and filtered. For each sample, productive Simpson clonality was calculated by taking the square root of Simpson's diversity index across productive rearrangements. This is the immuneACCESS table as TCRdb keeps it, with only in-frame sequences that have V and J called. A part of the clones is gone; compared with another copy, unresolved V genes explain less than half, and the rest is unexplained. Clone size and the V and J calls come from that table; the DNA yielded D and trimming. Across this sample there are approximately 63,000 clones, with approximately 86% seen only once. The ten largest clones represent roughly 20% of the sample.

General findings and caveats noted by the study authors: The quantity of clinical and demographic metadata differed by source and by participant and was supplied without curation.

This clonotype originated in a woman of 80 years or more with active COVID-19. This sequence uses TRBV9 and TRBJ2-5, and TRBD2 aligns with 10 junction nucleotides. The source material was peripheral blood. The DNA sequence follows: TGTGCCAGCAGCGTAGAAGCGGGGGGGCGGGAGACCCAGTACTTC. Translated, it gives CASSVEAGGRETQYF.